One and the same sample provided the 28 T cell receptor beta chains below, sequenced in a study of cytomegalovirus exposure and HLA in healthy donors. 60 Vbeta and 13 Jbeta primers were used in PCR. Assay: immunoSEQ multiplex PCR; the TCRdb copy retains only in-frame clones and omits some. Of 60,000 to 70,000 clones in the sample, about 82% are singletons; the top ten hold under 3%. Sample: PBMCs. These receptors were taken from a young woman in good health and CMV-seronegative.

Only a few counts were recorded for this clone. The J gene is TRBJ1-2, the V gene TRBV6-5, with TRBD1 identical over 9 bases. V shed 6 bases, J shed 8 bases, and the junction held 4 bases outside the gene matches. The CDR3 extends over 12 amino acids. Germline CDR1 reads MNHEY; CDR2 reads SVGAGI. In DNA, the CDR3 is TGTGCCAGCAGCAGGACAGGGGACGGCTACACCTTC. The encoded protein is CASSRTGDGYTF.

The chain employs TRBV4-3 and TRBJ1-2; D is unresolved. V lost 8 bases and J lost 4, with 20 bases in between. Germline CDR1 LGHNA, CDR2 YSLEER. The length of the CDR3 is 15 residues. The CDR3 DNA follows: TGCGCCAGCTCCGAATATATAAGGGAGGGCTATGGCTACACCTTC. The encoded protein is CASSEYIREGYGYTF.

The sample holds a few counts of this clone. The rearrangement links TRBV2 to TRBJ1-2; 8 bases agree with TRBD1. Trimming took 6 bases from V and 8 from J; bases not matched to a gene: 8. CDR1 is SNHLY, CDR2 FYNNEI, per germline. The CDR3 is made up of 13 amino acids. The CDR3 DNA reads TGTGCCAGCAGCTACACAGGGGGTGGCGGCTACACCTTC. Translating gives CASSYTGGGGYTF.

CDR3 region: CASSITPGLAFF. The CDR3 bases are TGTGCCAGCAGCATAACCCCCGGGTTAGCTTTCTTT. The rearrangement joins TRBV11-3 to TRBJ1-1; D gene uncertain. Germline V CDR1 and CDR2: SGHNT, YENEEA. V gave up 5 bases and J gave up 10 bases, with 14 bases separating them. The CDR3 is 12 residues long.

The chain couples TRBV7-6 to TRBJ1-6; D is possibly TRBD1 (6 bases). CDR3 size: 17 residues. Trimming cost V 4 bases and J 9 bases, with 22 bases left between them. Per germline, CDR1 SGHVS and CDR2 FNYEAQ. In nucleotides, the CDR3 is TGTGCCAGCAGCTCGCGGCTTGGTGCAGGGGAGGGTTCACCCCTCCACTTT. This encodes CASSSRLGAGEGSPLHF.

In nucleotides, the CDR3 is TGTGCCAGCAGTTACACAGCCCCATACGAGCAGTACTTC. Encoded protein: CASSYTAPYEQYF. The chain has TRBV27 and TRBJ2-7; no reliable D call. In germline, CDR1 is MNHEY, CDR2 SMNVEV (reference sequence). Deletions cut 4 bases from V and 4 bases from J, with 11 bases between. There are 13 residues in the CDR3.

V usage is TRBV7-2 and J usage is TRBJ2-7; 8 bases agree with TRBD2. The CDR3 length is 15 residues. The V segment lost 3 bases and the J segment 0 bases; nucleotides outside the gene matches: 4. Per germline, CDR1 SGHTA and CDR2 FQGNSA. CDR3 region: CASSFFGGASYEQYF. In DNA form, the CDR3 reads TGTGCCAGCAGCTTTTTCGGGGGGGCCTCCTACGAGCAGTACTTC.

The J gene is TRBJ1-2, the V gene TRBV4-2, with D uncertain. Germline V gene sequence: CDR1 LGHNA, CDR2 YNFKEQ. Trimming stripped 4 bases from V and 5 bases from J, with 14 bases between. CDR3 length: 14 residues. CDR3: CASSPLSSGYGYTF. The CDR3 nucleotides are TGTGCCAGCAGCCCCCTTTCTTCCGGGTATGGCTACACCTTC.

V gene TRBV7-6 combines with J gene TRBJ2-7; a weak D match, TRBD2 (6 bases). The CDR3 is 14 amino acids. The V end was cut by 1 base, the J end by 7 bases, with 14 bases between. Germline assignment: CDR1 SGHVS and CDR2 FNYEAQ. CDR3 region: CASSLVREAREQYF. The DNA of the CDR3 is TGTGCCAGCAGCTTAGTCAGGGAGGCTCGTGAGCAGTACTTC.

With respect to this clone: At one boundary the junction diverges from the germline segment, which might be a read error. The chain combines TRBV19 with TRBJ2-3; TRBD1 is a possible D gene (6 bases). CDR3 length equals 12 residues. The germline CDR1 and CDR2 sequences are LNHDA and SQIVND (reference sequence). CDR3 DNA: TGTGCCAGTTTTGGGGACACAGATGCGCAGTATTTT. Translating it yields CASFGDTDAQYF.

This CDR3 is CASSWGQDFGEQFF. DNA for the CDR3: TGTGCCAGTAGTTGGGGACAGGATTTTGGGGAGCAGTTCTTC. The rearrangement links TRBV19 to TRBJ2-1, with 8 bases that match TRBD1. The CDR3 has 14 amino acids. V gave up 5 bases and J gave up 10 bases; unmatched junction bases: 10. Germline V gene lookup returns CDR1 LNHDA and CDR2 SQIVND (reference sequence).

V usage is TRBV28 and J usage is TRBJ1-1, with 9 nucleotides matching TRBD1. Trimming cost V 2 bases and J 7 bases; bases outside gene matches: 11. Germline-derived CDR1 and CDR2 are MDHEN and SYDVKM. This CDR3 has 16 amino acids. This CDR3 is CASSLIFWGTGFEAFF. The CDR3 DNA reads as TGTGCCAGCAGTTTAATTTTCTGGGGGACAGGGTTTGAAGCTTTCTTT.

The V gene is TRBV2, the J gene TRBJ2-3; maybe TRBD2 (5 bases). CDR3 length: 15 residues. Trimming shortened V by 4 bases and J by 0 bases, and 11 bases separated the two germline ends. Germline values: CDR1 SNHLY, CDR2 FYNNEI. CDR3 sequence reads: CASSADGMSTDTQYF. CDR3 coding DNA: TGTGCCAGCAGTGCCGACGGGATGAGCACAGATACGCAGTATTTT. Together with reference TRBV2 and TRBJ2-3, the CDR3 gives the full variable domain: EPEVTQTPSHQVTQMGQEVILRCVPISNHLYFYWYRQILGQKVEFLVSFYNNEISEKSEIFDDQFSVERPDGSNFTLKIRSTKLEDSAMYFCASSADGMSTDTQYFGPGTRLTVL.

The chain employs TRBV18 and TRBJ1-1; D may be TRBD1 (6 bases). The germline gives CDR1 KGHSH, CDR2 LQKENI. This CDR3 is 16 amino acids long. Trimming took off 5 bases at V and 3 bases at J, with 19 bases between the two ends. DNA of the CDR3: TGTGCCAGCTCAGCAGGGGTTTTGAAGATGGACACTGAAGCTTTCTTT. Amino acids: CASSAGVLKMDTEAFF.

The V gene is TRBV19, the J gene TRBJ1-5; D possibly corresponds to TRBD1 (6 bases). V lost 2 bases, J lost 2 bases, and 10 bases lay in between. The CDR3 contains 15 residues. Germline V gene lookup returns CDR1 LNHDA and CDR2 SQIVND (reference sequence). Here the CDR3 reads CASSITGSGNQPQHF. DNA of the CDR3: TGTGCCAGTAGTATAACAGGGTCGGGCAATCAGCCCCAGCATTTT.

This clone came up a few times. This chain connects TRBV10-3 to TRBJ2-7; D might be TRBD1 (6 bases). The CDR3 contains 14 residues. Germline lookup yields CDR1 ENHRY and CDR2 SYGVKD. Deletions cut 4 bases from V and 3 bases from J, with 13 bases between. The CDR3 nucleotides are TGTGCCATCAGTGGTGGTAGCAGGGGCTACGAGCAGTACTTC. Translated: CAISGGSRGYEQYF.

The chain carries TRBV21-1 and TRBJ1-1; the DNA was not used to check the table's D call, TRBD1. TRBV21-1 is classified as a pseudogene. The CDR3 consists of 13 residues. This CDR3 reads CASKMDRNTEAFF. CDR3 bases: TGTGCCAGCAAGATGGACAGGAACACTGAAGCTTTCTTT.

CDR3 sequence (DNA): TGCGCCAGCAGCTTGGACGTCGCGGGGGGGCCCGGCACCGGGGAGCTGTTTTTT. This translates into CASSLDVAGGPGTGELFF. The chain recombines TRBV5-1 with TRBJ2-2, with 9 positions matching TRBD2. Germline V gene data show CDR1 as SGHRS and CDR2 as YFSETQ. The CDR3 extends over 18 amino acids. V was pared by 0 bases and J by 4 bases, with 10 bases of the junction left unmatched.

A note on this clone: Other DNA sequences in this specimen translate into the identical CDR3. The chain carries TRBV30 and TRBJ1-2, with 7 bases identical to TRBD1. The V and J ends lost 1 base and 3 bases, in that order; junction bases with no gene match: 14. The CDR3 spans 17 residues. CDR1 is GTSNPN and CDR2 is SVGIG in the germline V gene (reference sequence). This chain's CDR3 is CAWSGPWTGGSDYGYTF. In nucleotides, the CDR3 is TGTGCCTGGAGTGGGCCCTGGACAGGAGGCTCGGACTATGGCTACACCTTC.

The rearrangement uses TRBV5-1 and TRBJ2-1, with no clear D. V was pared by 0 bases and J by 6 bases, with 4 bases between. Per the germline V gene, CDR1 is SGHRS and CDR2 is YFSETQ. CDR3 length: 12 amino acids. The CDR3 bases are TGCGCCAGCAGCTTGGCATCCAATGAGCAGTTCTTC. Amino acids: CASSLASNEQFF. The full variable domain, in which reference TRBV5-1 and TRBJ2-1 provide the parts outside the CDR3, is KAGVTQTPRYLIKTRGQQVTLSCSPISGHRSVSWYQQTPGQGLQFLFEYFSETQRNKGNFPGRFSGRQFSNSRSEMNVSTLELGDSALYLCASSLASNEQFFGPGTRLTVL.

This clone was recorded only once. In DNA form, the CDR3 reads TGCAGCATAAACAGGGGCACTGAAGCTTTCTTT. As protein: CSINRGTEAFF. The chain employs TRBV29-1 and TRBJ1-1; 7 bases align to TRBD1. V was clipped by 8 bases and J by 4 bases; unmatched bases: 4. Germline lookup yields CDR1 SQVTM and CDR2 ANQGSEA. The CDR3 length is 11 residues.

This chain uses TRBV7-8 with TRBJ2-1; 11 nucleotides agree with TRBD1. Per the germline V gene, CDR1 is SGHVS and CDR2 is FQNEAQ. The trim removed 11 bases at V and 7 bases at J, leaving 7 bases unmatched. The CDR3 is made up of 13 amino acids. CDR3 amino acids: CAGQGATGNEQFF. The CDR3 bases are TGTGCCGGACAGGGGGCAACGGGGAATGAGCAGTTCTTC.

This chain connects TRBV5-6 to TRBJ1-2; perhaps TRBD1 as D (5 bases). This CDR3 has 12 amino acids. Trimming removed 4 bases from V and 6 bases from J, with 10 bases in between. CDR1 is SGHDT, CDR2 YYEEEE, per germline. CDR3 region: CASSPGGDGYTF. The CDR3 DNA reads TGTGCCAGCAGCCCCGGGGGGGATGGCTACACCTTC.

This chain uses TRBV2 with TRBJ2-7; a weak D match, TRBD1 (5 bases). The CDR3 covers 11 residues. The germline CDR1 and CDR2 sequences are SNHLY and FYNNEI. Trimming took off 6 bases at V and 3 bases at J, with 6 bases between the two ends. In DNA form, the CDR3 reads TGTGCCAGCAGGACAGTCTACGAGCAGTACTTC. Translated, it gives CASRTVYEQYF.

V and J are TRBV5-1 and TRBJ1-1; no reliable D call. Germline assignment: CDR1 SGHRS and CDR2 YFSETQ. The CDR3 length is 15 residues. Trimming removed 0 bases from V and 3 bases from J, with 12 bases in between. This CDR3 reads CASSLAPRGDTEAFF. In nucleotides, the CDR3 is TGCGCCAGCAGCTTGGCGCCCCGGGGTGACACTGAAGCTTTCTTT.

V is TRBV7-9 and J is TRBJ1-2; possible D gene TRBD1, 5 bases. This CDR3 is built from 10 residues. CDR1 and CDR2 (germline): SEHNR, FQNEAQ (reference sequence). This chain's CDR3 is CSVARAGYTF. CDR3 bases: TGTTCCGTCGCCAGGGCTGGCTACACCTTC.

This clone appeared once. The J gene is TRBJ2-7, the V gene TRBV19, with D perhaps matching TRBD1 (6 bases). CDR1 is LNHDA and CDR2 is SQIVND in the germline V gene (reference sequence). CDR3 length equals 15 residues. The V end was cut by 5 bases, the J end by 0 bases, with 14 bases between. The CDR3 reads CASSLPGQSSYEQYF. The CDR3 nucleotides are TGTGCCAGTAGTCTACCCGGACAGTCCTCCTACGAGCAGTACTTC.

This chain connects TRBV15 to TRBJ1-1; D is ambiguous. Germline V gene data show CDR1 as LNHNV and CDR2 as YYDKDF (reference sequence). V was pared by 5 bases and J by 1 base, with 14 bases between. CDR3 length: 15 amino acids. CDR3 bases: TGTGCCACCAGCTGGAAGAGACGGGAGAACACTGAAGCTTTCTTT. It codes for CATSWKRRENTEAFF.